This T cell receptor beta chain derives from a study of identical twins. The trim removed 6 bases at V and 1 base at J, leaving 9 bases unmatched. CDR1 and CDR2 (germline): SNHLY, FYNNEI. The CDR3 is 17 residues long. TCRdb passed the 5' RACE reads through MiXCR, listing each CDR3 protein once. Here the sample spans about 720,000 distinct CDR3 sequences, 8.6% being singletons. Another study also made use of these data, one on yellow fever vaccine responses in identical twins.

The chain is built from TRBV2 and TRBJ2-2; 9 nucleotides agree with TRBD1. Source material: PBMCs. This sequence was found in a young woman in good health. The CDR3 sequence is CASSFSRDRVNTGELFF. CDR3 in DNA: TGTGCCAGCAGCTTCTCGCGGGACAGGGTGAACACCGGGGAGCTGTTTTTT. The full variable domain, its missing parts supplied by reference TRBV2 and TRBJ2-2, is EPEVTQTPSHQVTQMGQEVILRCVPISNHLYFYWYRQILGQKVEFLVSFYNNEISEKSEIFDDQFSVERPDGSNFTLKIRSTKLEDSAMYFCASSFSRDRVNTGELFFGEGSRLTVL.